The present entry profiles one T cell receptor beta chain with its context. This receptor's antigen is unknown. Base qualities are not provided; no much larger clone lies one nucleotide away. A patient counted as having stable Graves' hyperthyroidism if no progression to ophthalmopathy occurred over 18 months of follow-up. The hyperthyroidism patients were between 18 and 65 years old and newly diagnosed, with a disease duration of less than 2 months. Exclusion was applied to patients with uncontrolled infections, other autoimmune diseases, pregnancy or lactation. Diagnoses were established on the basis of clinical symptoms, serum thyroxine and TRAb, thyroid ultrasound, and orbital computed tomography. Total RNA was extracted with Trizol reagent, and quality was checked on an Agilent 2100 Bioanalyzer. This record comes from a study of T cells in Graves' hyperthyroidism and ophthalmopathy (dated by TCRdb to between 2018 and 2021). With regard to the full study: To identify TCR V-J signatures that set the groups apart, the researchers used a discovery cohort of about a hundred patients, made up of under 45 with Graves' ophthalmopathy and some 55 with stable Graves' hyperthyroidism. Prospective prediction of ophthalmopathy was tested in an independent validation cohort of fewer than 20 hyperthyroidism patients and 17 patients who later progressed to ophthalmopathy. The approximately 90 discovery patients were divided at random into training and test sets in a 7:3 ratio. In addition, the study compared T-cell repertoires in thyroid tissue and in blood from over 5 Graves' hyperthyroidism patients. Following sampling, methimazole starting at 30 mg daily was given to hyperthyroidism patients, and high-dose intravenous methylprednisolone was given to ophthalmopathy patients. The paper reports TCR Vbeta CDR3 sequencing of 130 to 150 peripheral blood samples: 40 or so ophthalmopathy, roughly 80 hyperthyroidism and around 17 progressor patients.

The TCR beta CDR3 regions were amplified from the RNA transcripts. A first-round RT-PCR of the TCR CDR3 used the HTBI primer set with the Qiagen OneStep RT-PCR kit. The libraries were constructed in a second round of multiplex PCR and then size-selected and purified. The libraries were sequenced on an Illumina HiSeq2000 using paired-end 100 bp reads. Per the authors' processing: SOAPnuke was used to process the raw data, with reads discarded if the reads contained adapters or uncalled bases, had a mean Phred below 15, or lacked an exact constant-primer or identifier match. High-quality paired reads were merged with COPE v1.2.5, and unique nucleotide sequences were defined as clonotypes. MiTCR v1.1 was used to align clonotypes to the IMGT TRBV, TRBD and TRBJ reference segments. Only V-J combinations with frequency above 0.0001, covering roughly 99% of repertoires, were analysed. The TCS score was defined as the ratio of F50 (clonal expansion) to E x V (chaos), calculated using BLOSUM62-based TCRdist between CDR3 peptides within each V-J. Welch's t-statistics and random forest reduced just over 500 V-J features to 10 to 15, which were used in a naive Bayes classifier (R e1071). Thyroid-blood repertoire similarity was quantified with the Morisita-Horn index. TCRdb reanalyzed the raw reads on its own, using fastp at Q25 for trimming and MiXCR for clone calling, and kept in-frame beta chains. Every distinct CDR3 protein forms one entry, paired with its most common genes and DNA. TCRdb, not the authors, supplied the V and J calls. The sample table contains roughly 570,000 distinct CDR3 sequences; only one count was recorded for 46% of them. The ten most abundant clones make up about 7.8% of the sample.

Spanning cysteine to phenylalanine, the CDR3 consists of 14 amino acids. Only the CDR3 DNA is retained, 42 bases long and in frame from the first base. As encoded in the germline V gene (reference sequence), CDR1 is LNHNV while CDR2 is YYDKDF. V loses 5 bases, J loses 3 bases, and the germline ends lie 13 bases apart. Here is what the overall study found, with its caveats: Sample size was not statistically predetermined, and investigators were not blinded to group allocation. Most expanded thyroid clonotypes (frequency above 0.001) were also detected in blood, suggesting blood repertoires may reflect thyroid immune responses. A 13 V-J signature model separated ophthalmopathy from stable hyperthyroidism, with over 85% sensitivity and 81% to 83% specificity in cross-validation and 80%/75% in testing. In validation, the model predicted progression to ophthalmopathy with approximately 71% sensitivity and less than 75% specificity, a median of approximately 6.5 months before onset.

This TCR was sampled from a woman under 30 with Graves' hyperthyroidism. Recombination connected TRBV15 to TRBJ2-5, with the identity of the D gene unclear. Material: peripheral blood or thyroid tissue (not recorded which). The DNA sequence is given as TGTGCCACCAGCCCGGATGGGCTCGAAGAGACCCAGTACTTC. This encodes CATSPDGLEETQYF.